The T cell receptor beta chain described here comes from a study of cytomegalovirus exposure and HLA in healthy donors. The study's findings and limits: There was a cluster of highly shared sequence variants that was likely a sequencing artifact.

This CDR3 region has 14 residues. V lost 0 bases and J lost 8, with 12 bases in between. Per the germline V gene, CDR1 is SGHTS and CDR2 is YDEGEE. The sample holds a few counts of this clone. Its antigen is not known. Both 60 Vbeta primers and 13 Jbeta primers went into the PCR. The assay was immunoSEQ multiplex PCR, and TCRdb's table has in-frame clones only and misses some. The table includes around 130,000 clones, approximately 80% detected once. This clonotype was sampled from a man younger than 35 in good health and CMV-seronegative. The V call is TRBV5-8, the J call TRBJ1-5; D gene uncertain. The sequenced sample was PBMCs. DNA for the CDR3: TGTGCCAGCAGCTTGGTTCGGGGTTTGGAGCCCCAGCATTTT. It yields the protein CASSLVRGLEPQHF.